This T cell receptor beta chain was identified in a study of T cells after yellow fever vaccination. General observations from the study: Re-detected after boosting: most primary clones, more than 95% of CD4 and under 90% of CD8. Clonotype sharing between CD4 and CD8 compartments was small.

The sample holds a few counts of this clonotype. The antigen is not known. One entry per CDR3 protein results from TCRdb running MiXCR on the 5' RACE reads. The sample lists 450,000 to 550,000 distinct CDR3 sequences; just over 20% were seen once. The germline V gene has CDR1 LGHNA and CDR2 YSLEER. Trimming took 4 bases from V and 6 from J, leaving 15 bases between them. This CDR3 contains 15 residues. The clonotype comes from a man between 18 and 29 years old who received the YFV17D yellow fever vaccine. The sequencing used PBMCs, collected less than 25 days after the first yellow fever vaccination. This chain uses TRBV4-3 with TRBJ2-2; D possibly corresponds to TRBD2 (6 bases). CDR3 residues: CASSRGGGFSGELFF. The CDR3 DNA reads TGCGCCAGCAGCCGGGGTGGAGGGTTTTCCGGGGAGCTGTTTTTT.